This TCR beta chain is drawn from a study of T-cell memory formation after mild COVID-19. Study-wide background: Largely donor-specific TCR clusters were found. Study-wide findings and caveats: Prior to infection, memory already included some responding clones, suggesting cross-reactive memory joined.

The V and J ends lost 0 bases and 0 bases, in that order; junction bases with no gene match: 11. The CDR3 runs to 19 residues. Germline V CDR1 and CDR2: LGHNA, YSLEER. A 5'RACE reaction primed in the constant segment made cDNA libraries of TCR alpha and TCR beta, and these carried sample barcodes and UMIs. TCRdb independently ran MiXCR on the 5' RACE reads; one entry per CDR3 protein. The sample yields around 510,000 distinct CDR3 sequences, roughly 21% seen once. This clonotype was detected only a few times. Its antigen is still unknown. The V call is TRBV4-3, the J call TRBJ2-1; 7 bases map to TRBD2. This TCR was recovered from an adult woman who had mild COVID-19 (a few samples of this study predate the infection). Cell type and time point are not known. Sequencing was performed on PBMCs or a T cell subset sorted from them (not recorded which). The CDR3 sequence: CASSQDHGRPESSYNEQFF. The DNA of the CDR3 is TGCGCCAGCAGCCAAGATCACGGGAGGCCCGAAAGCTCCTACAATGAGCAGTTCTTC.